Below are 16 T cell receptor beta chains sequenced from a single sample in a study of shared clonotypes between healthy human individuals. Measured with immunoSEQ multiplex PCR; TCRdb has only the in-frame clones, and not every one. Of about 1.5 million clones listed, 95% to 99% are singletons. What was sequenced was naive CD4+ T cells sorted from blood. Subset reported: CD45RA+ positively selected. These receptors originate from a man younger than 40 in good health.

This clone was seen only once. This chain uses TRBV29-1 with TRBJ2-3; 10 bases agree with TRBD1. This CDR3 region has 13 residues. V was pared by 3 bases and J by 4 bases, with 1 base of the junction left unmatched. Germline V gene data show CDR1 as SQVTM and CDR2 as ANQGSEA. This chain's CDR3 is CSVDGTGADTQYF. The DNA for the CDR3 is TGCAGCGTTGACGGGACAGGGGCAGATACGCAGTATTTT.

This chain uses TRBV7-2 with TRBJ2-7, with 7 bases matching TRBD1. CDR1 and CDR2 (germline): SGHTA, FQGNSA. Trimming at V came to 7 bases and at J to 4 bases, leaving 13 bases not matched to a gene. The CDR3 covers 15 residues. CDR3 region: CASKKDQGVTYEQYF. The CDR3 DNA reads as TGTGCCAGCAAGAAAGACCAGGGGGTAACGTACGAGCAGTACTTC.

This chain joins TRBV18 and TRBJ2-3, with D uncertain. V lost 4 bases and J lost 0, with 14 bases in between. Germline CDR1 and CDR2: KGHSH and LQKENI. The CDR3 is 16 amino acids. CDR3 DNA sequence: TGTGCCAGCTCACAAGGACGACGTTCTAGCACAGATACGCAGTATTTT. Translation: CASSQGRRSSTDTQYF.

This chain uses TRBV7-2 with TRBJ2-7; 8 nucleotides align to TRBD2. The CDR3 consists of 16 residues. Losses at the gene ends were 5 bases for V and 5 bases for J; bases not matched to a gene: 14. The germline V gene encodes CDR1 SGHTA and CDR2 FQGNSA. In DNA, the CDR3 is TGTGCCAGCAGCCCTGAATCGGGGGGGTTCCGTAACGAGCAGTACTTC. Its protein product is CASSPESGGFRNEQYF.

The count of this clone is one. The chain has TRBV5-4 and TRBJ2-7; D uncertain. Germline CDR1 and CDR2: SGHNT and YYREEE (reference sequence). The CDR3 spans 16 residues. Trimming pared 4 bases from V and 0 bases from J, leaving 17 bases between. Here the CDR3 DNA reads TGTGCCAGCAGCCCACAAGGAGTTCTTGGCTCCTACGAGCAGTACTTC. This encodes CASSPQGVLGSYEQYF.

The chain uses TRBV28 and TRBJ1-1; no clear D. Germline values: CDR1 MDHEN, CDR2 SYDVKM. V was shortened by 3 bases and J by 6 bases, with 14 bases between the two germline ends. This CDR3 is built from 14 residues. CDR3 nucleotides: TGTGCCAGCAGTTTTCGGGGAGTTGGAGCTGAAGCTTTCTTT. Translation gives CASSFRGVGAEAFF.

The chain combines TRBV28 with TRBJ2-7; D is unresolved. The CDR3 totals 13 residues. V was clipped by 4 bases and J by 5 bases, with 12 bases between them. The V gene's germline CDR1 is MDHEN and CDR2 SYDVKM. CDR3 protein: CASSSPVSNEQYF. DNA for the CDR3: TGTGCCAGCAGTTCCCCGGTTTCGAACGAGCAGTACTTC.

Comment on this clone: Other DNA sequences from this sample encode an identical CDR3 as well. The chain joins TRBV28 to TRBJ2-5; no reliable D call. The CDR3 loop spans 11 amino acids. The V end lost 6 bases, the J end lost 2 bases, and 4 bases lay between the germline ends. Germline V gene data show CDR1 as MDHEN and CDR2 as SYDVKM. The chain's CDR3 is CASSGQETQYF. DNA of the CDR3: TGTGCCAGCAGCGGGCAAGAGACCCAGTACTTC.

The chain combines TRBV27 with TRBJ2-1, with D perhaps TRBD1 (6 bases). From germline, CDR1 is MNHEY and CDR2 SMNVEV (reference sequence). The length of the CDR3 is 15 residues. V gave up 2 bases and J gave up 0 bases, with 8 bases separating them. This CDR3 reads CASSLGRGSYNEQFF. CDR3 DNA sequence: TGTGCCAGCAGTTTAGGCAGGGGCTCCTACAATGAGCAGTTCTTC.

The rearrangement uses TRBV29-1 and TRBJ1-1; D gene unclear. The CDR3 covers 12 residues. Germline V gene sequence: CDR1 SQVTM, CDR2 ANQGSEA. In DNA form, the CDR3 reads TGCATAGGTGGACGGGGGAACACTGAAGCTTTCTTT. Its translation is CIGGRGNTEAFF.

V gene TRBV19 combines with J gene TRBJ2-1; 10 nucleotides line up with TRBD2. Per the germline V gene, CDR1 is LNHDA and CDR2 is SQIVND (reference sequence). There are 16 residues in the CDR3. The V and J ends lost 5 bases and 4 bases, in that order; junction bases with no gene match: 8. CDR3 amino acids: CASSVTGTSAYNEQFF. CDR3 bases: TGTGCCAGTAGTGTAACCGGGACTAGCGCTTACAATGAGCAGTTCTTC. Based on the CDR3 plus reference TRBV19 and TRBJ2-1, the full variable domain is DGGITQSPKYLFRKEGQNVTLSCEQNLNHDAMYWYRQDPGQGLRLIYYSQIVNDFQKGDIAEGYSVSREKKESFPLTVTSAQKNPTAFYLCASSVTGTSAYNEQFFGPGTRLTVL.

V usage is TRBV7-6 and J usage is TRBJ2-5, with TRBD2 identical over 9 bases. Unmatched junction bases numbered 7, after V lost 3 bases and J lost 2 bases. The CDR3 totals 16 residues. Germline V lookup: CDR1 SGHVS, CDR2 FNYEAQ. As DNA, the CDR3 is TGTGCCAGCAGCTTTGCTAGCGGGGCCGTACAAGAGACCCAGTACTTC. Its protein product is CASSFASGAVQETQYF.

The gene calls are TRBV2 and TRBJ2-3; D perhaps matches TRBD2 (6 bases). The CDR3 is 13 amino acids. Trimming shortened V by 7 bases and J by 2 bases, and 10 bases separated the two germline ends. The germline V gene has CDR1 SNHLY and CDR2 FYNNEI. CDR3 sequence (DNA): TGTGCCAGCAACGGAGGGTACACAGATACGCAGTATTTT. Protein sequence: CASNGGYTDTQYF.

The chain combines TRBV11-3 with TRBJ2-1; 10 bases map to TRBD1. This CDR3 is built from 16 residues. Per germline, CDR1 SGHNT and CDR2 YENEEA. V lost 6 bases to trimming and J lost 4 bases; unmatched junction nucleotides: 9. CDR3 sequence: CASSPSTGGSYNEQFF. CDR3 sequence (DNA): TGTGCCAGCAGTCCTTCGACAGGGGGCTCTTACAATGAGCAGTTCTTC.

The V and J genes are TRBV10-1 and TRBJ2-1; 7 bases align to TRBD1. V lost 1 base and J lost 16; bases outside the gene matches: 7. CDR1 WNHNN and CDR2 SYGVQD come from the germline V gene (reference sequence). This CDR3 spans 12 amino acids. The CDR3 reads CASSEYRGPYFF. CDR3 sequence (DNA): TGCGCCAGCAGTGAGTACAGGGGACCTTACTTCTTC.

The gene calls are TRBV5-1 and TRBJ2-5; possibly TRBD1 or TRBD2 for D (6 bases each). Trimming left V 0 bases short and J 5 bases short, with 17 bases between. This CDR3 is 16 amino acids long. Germline lookup yields CDR1 SGHRS and CDR2 YFSETQ. CDR3 nucleotides: TGCGCCAGCAGCTTGGCCTTCGGGGGCGGTTGGGAGACCCAGTACTTC. As protein: CASSLAFGGGWETQYF.